The 6 T cell receptor beta chains given below trace back to one sample, sequenced in a study of cytomegalovirus exposure and HLA in healthy donors. PCR used 60 Vbeta primers and 13 Jbeta primers. The assay was immunoSEQ multiplex PCR, and TCRdb's table has in-frame clones only and misses some. Here the sample spans some 120,000 clones, 80% being singletons. The sequencing sample was made of PBMCs. These receptors all come from a man aged 30 to 39 in good health and CMV-seronegative.

This clone was seen a single time. The V call is TRBV7-9, the J call TRBJ2-4; 9 bases fit TRBD2. Germline CDR1 and CDR2: SEHNR and FQNEAQ (reference sequence). This CDR3 comprises 14 residues. Trimming cost V 1 base and J 8 bases; bases outside gene matches: 3. The chain's CDR3 is CASSLDGGRDIQYF. In DNA, the CDR3 is TGTGCCAGCAGCTTAGACGGCGGGAGGGACATTCAGTACTTC.

V gene TRBV5-6 combines with J gene TRBJ2-3; D ambiguous. Trimming removed 4 bases at V and 1 base at J, with 13 bases between. Per the germline V gene, CDR1 is SGHDT and CDR2 is YYEEEE. The CDR3 spans 15 residues. As DNA, the CDR3 is TGTGCCAGCAGCCCCTTATCGGTCCGCACAGATACGCAGTATTTT. Translating it yields CASSPLSVRTDTQYF.

The chain has TRBV9 and TRBJ2-7, with 11 bases aligning to TRBD1. The CDR3 is 15 amino acids. V lost 3 bases, J lost 3 bases, and 5 bases stayed unmatched. Germline CDR1 is SGDLS and CDR2 is YYNGEE. The CDR3 DNA is TGTGCCAGCAGCGGGACAGGGGGCGTTAGCTACGAGCAGTACTTC. It codes for CASSGTGGVSYEQYF.

This chain joins TRBV19 and TRBJ2-7; maybe TRBD1 (5 bases). V gave up 6 bases and J gave up 5 bases, with 8 bases separating them. Germline-derived CDR1 and CDR2 are LNHDA and SQIVND (reference sequence). The CDR3 extends over 11 amino acids. The chain's CDR3 is CASSTQDEQYF. In DNA form, the CDR3 reads TGTGCCAGTAGCACACAGGACGAGCAGTACTTC.

This clone is a singleton in its sample. The chain has TRBV6-5 and TRBJ2-2; maybe TRBD1 (8 bases). From germline, CDR1 is MNHEY and CDR2 SVGAGI. The germline V and J ends were trimmed by 6 bases and 5 bases, with 16 bases remaining between them. The CDR3 is made up of 15 amino acids. The CDR3 region is CASSRTGRGTGELFF. The DNA of the CDR3 is TGTGCCAGCAGCCGGACAGGGAGGGGTACCGGGGAGCTGTTTTTT.

This clone was observed a single time. V usage is TRBV5-1 and J usage is TRBJ2-7; 10 positions match TRBD2. This CDR3 is 14 amino acids long. Per germline, CDR1 SGHRS and CDR2 YFSETQ. Trimming removed 2 bases from V and 7 bases from J; junction bases left unmatched: 6. The CDR3 DNA reads as TGCGCCAGCAGCTTAGGACTAGCGGAGCGGGAGCAGTACTTC. Encoded protein: CASSLGLAEREQYF. The entire variable domain, with the rest obtained from reference TRBV5-1 and TRBJ2-7, is as follows: KAGVTQTPRYLIKTRGQQVTLSCSPISGHRSVSWYQQTPGQGLQFLFEYFSETQRNKGNFPGRFSGRQFSNSRSEMNVSTLELGDSALYLCASSLGLAEREQYFGPGTRLTVT.